Listed below are T cell receptor beta chains from one sample, sequenced in a study of shared clonotypes between healthy human individuals. The assay was immunoSEQ multiplex PCR, and TCRdb's table has in-frame clones only and misses some. Among about 2.2 million clones listed, just over 90% were seen once. Sequenced input: naive CD8+ T cells from PBMCs. The receptors were gathered from a man aged 18-30 years in good health. Some clones in this sample may be carry-over from other donors' samples. CDR3s include the opening cysteine and the closing phenylalanine or tryptophan. The D gene is left open where the match is weak. Size is stated for part of the rows, as once, few or many counts, or as a class when the clone is expanded.

abundance | d_gene | j_gene | v_gene | CDR3nt | CDR3aa
- | TRBD1 | TRBJ2-7 | TRBV7-8 | TGTGCCAGCGGACAGGGTACCCTCTACGAGCAGTACTTC | CASGQGTLYEQYF
- | - | TRBJ1-5 | TRBV6-1 | TGTGCCAGCAGTAAGGCTTCTCATCAGCCCCAGCATTTT | CASSKASHQPQHF
- | TRBD1 | TRBJ2-2 | TRBV7-7 | TGTGCCAGCAGCTCCCGACAGGGGGCAGACACCGGGGAGCTGTTTTTT | CASSSRQGADTGELFF
- | - | TRBJ2-1 | TRBV19 | TGTGCCAGTAGTCTTGGGGGGGAGCAGTTCTTC | CASSLGGEQFF
- | - | TRBJ2-7 | TRBV5-6 | TGTGCCAGCAGCTTTGAGGGGCGAATCGACTACGAGCAGTACTTC | CASSFEGRIDYEQYF
- | TRBD2 | TRBJ2-7 | TRBV6-5 | TGTGCCAGCAGTTCTAGCGGGAGAGCCTACGAGCAGTACTTC | CASSSSGRAYEQYF
- | TRBD2 | TRBJ2-2 | TRBV7-9 | TGTGCCAGCAGCATATTTAGCGGGGCCCTCACCGGGGAGCTGTTTTTT | CASSIFSGALTGELFF
- | TRBD1 | TRBJ2-7 | TRBV27 | TGTGCCAGCAGTTTATCCCGTGGGACAGGGGTCTCCTACGAGCAGTACTTC | CASSLSRGTGVSYEQYF
- | TRBD1 | TRBJ2-7 | TRBV12-5 | TGTGCTAGTGCAAACTCGGGACAGGGGACCTACGAGCAGTACTTC | CASANSGQGTYEQYF
- | TRBD2 | TRBJ2-5 | TRBV19 | TGTGCCAGTAGTGCTATCGGGACTAGCGGAGAGACCCAGTACTTC | CASSAIGTSGETQYF
- | - | TRBJ2-5 | TRBV5-4 | TGTGCCAGCAGCTCCTTGGGGACCCAGTACTTC | CASSSLGTQYF
- | - | TRBJ2-1 | TRBV5-1 | TGCGCCAGCAGCTTGGTGGGGACACTCAACAATGAGCAGTTCTTC | CASSLVGTLNNEQFF
once | - | TRBJ2-1 | TRBV5-5 | TGTGCCAGCACCCCCGGCCCCGGTGAGCAGTTCTTC | CASTPGPGEQFF
- | TRBD2 | TRBJ2-3 | TRBV2 | TGTGCCAGCATATCCGGACTAGCGTCCGATACGCAGTATTTT | CASISGLASDTQYF
- | TRBD1 | TRBJ2-1 | TRBV18 | TGTGCCAGCTCATTCCTGACAGGGGTTTACTACAATGAGCAGTTCTTC | CASSFLTGVYYNEQFF
- | - | TRBJ2-1 | TRBV7-9 | TGTGCCAGCAGCCCCCGTAGCGGAAGCTCCTACAATGAGCAGTTCTTC | CASSPRSGSSYNEQFF
- | - | TRBJ2-7 | TRBV27 | TGTGCCAGCAGTTTAGGTTGGGACGGACACTACGAGCAGTACTTC | CASSLGWDGHYEQYF
once | - | TRBJ2-6 | TRBV4-2 | TGTGCCAGCAGCCGTGGGGGAGACAACGTCCTGACTTTC | CASSRGGDNVLTF
- | - | TRBJ2-1 | TRBV6-5 | TGTGCCAGCAGCCCGCCTAGCAACAATGAGCAGTTCTTC | CASSPPSNNEQFF
- | TRBD1 | TRBJ1-1 | TRBV19 | TGTGCCAGTAGATGGACAGGGCAAGGAGGCACTGAAGCTTTCTTT | CASRWTGQGGTEAFF
few | - | TRBJ1-2 | TRBV11-2 | TGTGCCAGCAGCTCGCGCTGGGGGGAAGGCTACACCTTC | CASSSRWGEGYTF
- | TRBD2 | TRBJ2-1 | TRBV27 | TGTGCCAGCGGACTAGCGGGAGTGTCCTACAATGAGCAGTTCTTC | CASGLAGVSYNEQFF
- | - | TRBJ1-2 | TRBV4-3 | TGCGCCAGCAGCCGAACAGAGCGGTTAGCTAACTATGGCTACACCTTC | CASSRTERLANYGYTF
- | - | TRBJ2-1 | TRBV18 | TGTGCCAGCTCCGGCGACAGGACCTACAATGAGCAGTTCTTC | CASSGDRTYNEQFF
- | TRBD2 | TRBJ2-3 | TRBV5-1 | TGCGCCAGCAGCTTGACTAGCGAGAACACAGATACGCAGTATTTT | CASSLTSENTDTQYF
- | - | TRBJ1-4 | TRBV2 | TGTGCCAGCAGTGGATCGATCACTAATGAAAAACTGTTTTTT | CASSGSITNEKLFF
- | - | TRBJ1-1 | TRBV29-1 | TGCAGCGTTGTTGGGGCAAACACTGAAGCTTTCTTT | CSVVGANTEAFF
- | - | TRBJ2-1 | TRBV5-5 | TGTGCCAGCAGCTGGGCGAGTCCTTCCAATGAGCAGTTCTTC | CASSWASPSNEQFF
- | - | TRBJ1-1 | TRBV4-2 | TGTGCCAGCACCTCCAAGATAGAGGTCAGGGCGTTTACTGAAGCTTTCTTT | CASTSKIEVRAFTEAFF